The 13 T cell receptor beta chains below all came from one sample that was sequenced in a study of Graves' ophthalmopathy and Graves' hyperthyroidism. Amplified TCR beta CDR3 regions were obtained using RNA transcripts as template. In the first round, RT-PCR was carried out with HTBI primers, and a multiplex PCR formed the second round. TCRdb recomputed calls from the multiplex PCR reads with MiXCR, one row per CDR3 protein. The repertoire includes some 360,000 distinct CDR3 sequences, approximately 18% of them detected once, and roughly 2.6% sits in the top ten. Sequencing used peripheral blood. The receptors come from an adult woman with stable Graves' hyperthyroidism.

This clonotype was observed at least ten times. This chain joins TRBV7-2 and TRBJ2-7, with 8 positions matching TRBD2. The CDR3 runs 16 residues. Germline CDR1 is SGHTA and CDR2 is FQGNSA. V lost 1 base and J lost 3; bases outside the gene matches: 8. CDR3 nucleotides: TGTGCCAGCAGCTTAGAGGCTAGCGGGTGGGGCTACGAGCAGTACTTC. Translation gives CASSLEASGWGYEQYF. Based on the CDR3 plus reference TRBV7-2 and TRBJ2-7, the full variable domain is GAGVSQSPSNKVTEKGKDVELRCDPISGHTALYWYRQSLGQGLEFLIYFQGNSAPDKSGLPSDRFSAERTGGSVSTLTIQRTQQEDSAVYLCASSLEASGWGYEQYFGPGTRLTVT.

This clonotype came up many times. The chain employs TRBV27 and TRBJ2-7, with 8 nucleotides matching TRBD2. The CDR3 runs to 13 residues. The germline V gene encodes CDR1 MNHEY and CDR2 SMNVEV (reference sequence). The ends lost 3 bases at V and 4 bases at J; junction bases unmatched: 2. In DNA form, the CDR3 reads TGTGCCAGCAGTTTTTCTAGCGGGTACGAGCAGTACTTC. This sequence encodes CASSFSSGYEQYF.

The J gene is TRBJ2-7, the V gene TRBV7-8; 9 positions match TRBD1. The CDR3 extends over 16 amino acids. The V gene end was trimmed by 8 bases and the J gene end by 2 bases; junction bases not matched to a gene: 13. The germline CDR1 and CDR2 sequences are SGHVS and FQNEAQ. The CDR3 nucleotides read TGTGCCAGCTGCGCCATTCTGGGACAGGGTCCCTACGAGCAGTACTTC. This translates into CASCAILGQGPYEQYF.

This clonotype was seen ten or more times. The CDR3 region is CASRDVTGDTEAFF. For the CDR3, the DNA is TGTGCCAGCAGGGACGTAACAGGGGACACTGAAGCTTTCTTT. V and J are TRBV2 and TRBJ1-1; 7 bases fit TRBD1. J was trimmed by 3 bases and V by 6 bases; bases with no gene match: 7. The CDR3 length is 14 residues. Germline values: CDR1 SNHLY, CDR2 FYNNEI.

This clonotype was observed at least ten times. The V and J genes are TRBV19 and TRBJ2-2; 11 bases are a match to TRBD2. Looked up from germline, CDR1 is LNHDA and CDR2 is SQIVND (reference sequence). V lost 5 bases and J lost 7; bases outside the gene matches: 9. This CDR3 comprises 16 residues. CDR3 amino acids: CASSPKTSGKIGELFF. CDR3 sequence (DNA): TGTGCCAGTAGTCCGAAGACTAGCGGGAAGATCGGGGAGCTGTTTTTT.

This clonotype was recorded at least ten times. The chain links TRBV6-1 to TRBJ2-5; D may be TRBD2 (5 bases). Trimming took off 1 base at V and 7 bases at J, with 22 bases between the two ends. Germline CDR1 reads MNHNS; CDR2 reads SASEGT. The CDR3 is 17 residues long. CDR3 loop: CASSEVADPTRRGTQYF. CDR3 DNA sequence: TGTGCCAGCAGTGAAGTTGCGGACCCGACCCGACGGGGGACCCAGTACTTC.

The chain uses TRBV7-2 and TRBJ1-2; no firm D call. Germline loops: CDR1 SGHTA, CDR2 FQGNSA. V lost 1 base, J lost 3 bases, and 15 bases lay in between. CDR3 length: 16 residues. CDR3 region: CASSLELAGLDYGYTF. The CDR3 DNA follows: TGTGCCAGCAGCTTAGAGCTCGCCGGACTTGACTATGGCTACACCTTC. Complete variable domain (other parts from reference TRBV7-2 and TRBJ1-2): GAGVSQSPSNKVTEKGKDVELRCDPISGHTALYWYRQSLGQGLEFLIYFQGNSAPDKSGLPSDRFSAERTGGSVSTLTIQRTQQEDSAVYLCASSLELAGLDYGYTFGSGTRLTVV.

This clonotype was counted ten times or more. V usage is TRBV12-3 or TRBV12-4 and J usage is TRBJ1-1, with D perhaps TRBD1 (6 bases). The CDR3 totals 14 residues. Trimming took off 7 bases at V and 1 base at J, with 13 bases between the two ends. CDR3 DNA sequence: TGTGCCAGCAACCAGGGGATTTGGAACACTGAAGCTTTCTTT. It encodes CASNQGIWNTEAFF.

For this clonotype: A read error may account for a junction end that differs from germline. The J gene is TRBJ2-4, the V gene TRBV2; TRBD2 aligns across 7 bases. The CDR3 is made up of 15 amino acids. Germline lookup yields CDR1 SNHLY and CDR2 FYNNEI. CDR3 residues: CTSSEAEGRENIQYF. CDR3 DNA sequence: TGTACCAGCAGTGAAGCAGAAGGGAGGGAAAACATTCAGTACTTC.

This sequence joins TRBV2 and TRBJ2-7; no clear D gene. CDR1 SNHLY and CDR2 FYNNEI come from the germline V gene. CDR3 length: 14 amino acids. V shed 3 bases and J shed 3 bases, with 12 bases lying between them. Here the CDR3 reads CASSDRSPLYEQYF. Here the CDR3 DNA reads TGTGCCAGCAGTGATCGCAGTCCCCTCTACGAGCAGTACTTC.

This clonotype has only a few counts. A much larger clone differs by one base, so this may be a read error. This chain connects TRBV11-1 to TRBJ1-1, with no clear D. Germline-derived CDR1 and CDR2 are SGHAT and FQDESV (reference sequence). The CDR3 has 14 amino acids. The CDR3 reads CASSLADGYTEACF. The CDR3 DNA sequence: TGTGCCAGCAGCTTAGCGGACGGCTACACTGAAGCTTGCTTT.

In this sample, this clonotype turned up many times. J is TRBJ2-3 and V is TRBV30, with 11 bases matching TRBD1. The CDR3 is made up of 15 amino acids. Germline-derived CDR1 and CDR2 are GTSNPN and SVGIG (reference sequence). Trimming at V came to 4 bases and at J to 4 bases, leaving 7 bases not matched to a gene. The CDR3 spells CAWKGGDRGSDTQYF. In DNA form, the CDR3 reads TGTGCCTGGAAAGGAGGGGACAGGGGGTCAGATACGCAGTATTTT.

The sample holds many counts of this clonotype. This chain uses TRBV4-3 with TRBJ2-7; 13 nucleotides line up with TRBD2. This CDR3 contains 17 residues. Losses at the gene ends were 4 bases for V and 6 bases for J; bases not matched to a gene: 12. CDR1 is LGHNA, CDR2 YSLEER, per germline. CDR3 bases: TGCGCCAGCAGCCCTCAATTTGGACTAGCGGGAGAGGTCGAGCAGTACTTC. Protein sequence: CASSPQFGLAGEVEQYF.